The next 29 T cell receptor beta chains were all read from a single sample in a study of CD8 T cells in ankylosing spondylitis. TCRdb reprocessed the 5' RACE reads via MiXCR and lists one record per CDR3 protein. The table records 40,000 or so distinct CDR3 sequences, roughly 9.6% of them present only once. Sequenced: blood, either unsorted or a sorted T cell fraction (not recorded which). Source of these receptors: a male donor with ankylosing spondylitis or in good health (not recorded which).

The chain uses TRBV7-8 and TRBJ2-1; D not certain. CDR3 length: 11 residues. The V gene lost 4 bases and the J gene lost 8 bases, with 6 bases spanning the gap. Germline CDR1 is SGHVS and CDR2 is FQNEAQ. DNA of the CDR3: TGTGCCAGCAGCTGGGGATATGAGCAGTTCTTC. It yields the protein CASSWGYEQFF.

This clonotype was recorded many times. This chain connects TRBV12-3 or TRBV12-4 to TRBJ2-1; tentative D call: TRBD2 (6 bases). V shed 6 bases and J shed 9 bases, with 15 bases lying between them. The CDR3 consists of 13 residues. This CDR3 is CASSTTLGGEQFF. Here the CDR3 DNA reads TGTGCCAGCAGCACCACGCTGGGAGGTGAGCAGTTCTTC.

At least ten counts were recorded for this clonotype. This chain joins TRBV10-3 and TRBJ1-2, with 9 positions matching TRBD1. The germline gives CDR1 ENHRY, CDR2 SYGVKD. The CDR3 is 16 residues long. Trimming removed 0 bases from V and 5 bases from J; junction bases left unmatched: 7. The CDR3 spells CAISESPGQGVYGYTF. CDR3 sequence (DNA): TGTGCCATCAGTGAGTCTCCGGGACAGGGTGTGTATGGCTACACCTTC.

This chain uses TRBV7-9 with TRBJ2-3; no definite D call. CDR3 length equals 15 residues. V lost 6 bases to trimming and J lost 5 bases, with 18 bases between them. From germline, CDR1 is SEHNR and CDR2 FQNEAQ (reference sequence). The DNA of the CDR3 is TGTGCCAGCAGTTCCGCGGTGGGGATTTTAGATACGCAGTATTTT. This translates into CASSSAVGILDTQYF.

This clonotype occurred many times. V is TRBV7-8 and J is TRBJ1-1; D is perhaps TRBD1 (5 bases). This CDR3 has 18 amino acids. Trimming left V 2 bases short and J 4 bases short, with 23 bases between. Germline V CDR1 and CDR2: SGHVS, FQNEAQ. Written as DNA, the CDR3 is TGTGCCAGCAGCTTACGCCCCTCTTTTTCGGGGGAGGTCACTGAAGCTTTCTTT. It translates to CASSLRPSFSGEVTEAFF.

This clonotype was detected many times. V and J are TRBV5-1 and TRBJ1-1, with D possibly being TRBD1 (5 bases). Trimming took off 2 bases at V and 6 bases at J, with 14 bases between the two ends. Germline values: CDR1 SGHRS, CDR2 YFSETQ. The CDR3 is made up of 14 amino acids. This CDR3 reads CASSLAAGFAEAFF. The CDR3 DNA reads as TGCGCCAGCAGCTTAGCTGCAGGGTTCGCTGAAGCTTTCTTT.

This clonotype was observed a handful of times. The V call is TRBV6-1, the J call TRBJ1-5; tentative D call: TRBD1 (6 bases). V was pared by 1 base and J by 7 bases, with 14 bases between. The CDR3 loop spans 15 amino acids. Germline V CDR1 and CDR2: MNHNS, SASEGT. The CDR3 region has the DNA TGTGCCAGCAGTGAAGTGCAGGGGCCGAGGCAGCCCCAGCATTTT. It is translated as CASSEVQGPRQPQHF.

The chain joins TRBV7-2 to TRBJ2-1; 7 nucleotides align to TRBD1. J lost 3 bases, V lost 7 bases, and 9 bases had no gene match. The CDR3 has 15 residues. Germline V lookup: CDR1 SGHTA, CDR2 FQGNSA. Written as DNA, the CDR3 is TGTGCCAGCAAACTACAGGGGACCTACTACAATGAGCAGTTCTTC. Amino acid sequence: CASKLQGTYYNEQFF.

V gene TRBV7-2 combines with J gene TRBJ2-5, with TRBD2 matching over 7 bases. CDR1 and CDR2 (germline): SGHTA, FQGNSA. J was trimmed by 0 bases and V by 1 base; bases with no gene match: 2. This CDR3 has 15 residues. The CDR3 here is CASSLGGRDQETQYF. The CDR3 DNA reads TGTGCCAGCAGCTTAGGAGGGAGGGACCAAGAGACCCAGTACTTC.

This clonotype was counted ten times or more. The chain uses TRBV6-5 and TRBJ1-4, with a possible D match to TRBD1 (5 bases). V dropped 2 bases and J dropped 12 bases, with 10 bases sitting between them. The V gene's germline CDR1 is MNHEY and CDR2 SVGAGI. CDR3 size: 12 residues. Here the CDR3 reads CASSYGGGELFF. The CDR3 bases are TGTGCCAGCAGTTACGGTGGGGGAGAACTGTTTTTT.

The V gene is TRBV10-3, the J gene TRBJ2-3; possible D gene TRBD1, 6 bases. V shed 4 bases and J shed 10 bases, with 12 bases lying between them. The CDR3 has 12 residues. Germline lookup yields CDR1 ENHRY and CDR2 SYGVKD. CDR3 sequence reads: CAISVGGIAQYF. Written as DNA, the CDR3 is TGTGCCATCAGTGTAGGGGGAATCGCGCAGTATTTT.

In this sample, this clonotype turned up many times. This chain joins TRBV24-1 and TRBJ2-6, with a weak D call TRBD1 (5 bases). V dropped 3 bases and J dropped 1 base, with 9 bases sitting between them. The CDR3 loop spans 16 amino acids. Per the germline V gene, CDR1 is KGHDR and CDR2 is SFDVKD. CDR3 DNA sequence: TGTGCCACCAGTGATCCGACAGTATCTGGGGCCAACGTCCTGACTTTC. Translating it yields CATSDPTVSGANVLTF.

The rearrangement links TRBV29-1 to TRBJ1-1; D gene uncertain. This CDR3 is 12 amino acids long. Germline V gene data show CDR1 as SQVTM and CDR2 as ANQGSEA. Trimming shortened V by 6 bases and J by 0 bases, and 8 bases separated the two germline ends. CDR3 region: CSVRTLNTEAFF. The CDR3 DNA reads TGCAGCGTAAGGACCTTGAACACTGAAGCTTTCTTT.

V is TRBV3-1 and J is TRBJ2-5; D unresolved. CDR1 and CDR2 from the germline V gene are LGHDT and YNNKEL (reference sequence). V was pared by 0 bases and J by 5 bases, with 10 bases between. The CDR3 totals 14 residues. CDR3 nucleotide sequence: TGTGCCAGCAGCCAAGATCCCGGGCGGGAGACCCAGTACTTC. This codes for CASSQDPGRETQYF.

This clonotype was found many times. V is TRBV12-3 or TRBV12-4 and J is TRBJ2-2; D might be TRBD1 (5 bases). This CDR3 comprises 16 residues. Trimming left V 1 base short and J 0 bases short, with 9 bases between. CDR3 residues: CASSLDLQANTGELFF. Here the CDR3 DNA reads TGTGCCAGCAGTTTAGACCTACAGGCGAACACCGGGGAGCTGTTTTTT.

In its sample, this clonotype was seen many times. This sequence joins TRBV20-1 and TRBJ2-1; D is ambiguous. CDR1 and CDR2 (germline): DFQATT, SNEGSKA (reference sequence). V lost 3 bases, J lost 3 bases, and 6 bases lay in between. This CDR3 is built from 12 residues. CDR3 DNA sequence: TGCAGTGCTAGCCGGTTCTACAATGAGCAGTTCTTC. Its protein product is CSASRFYNEQFF.

The chain recombines TRBV15 with TRBJ1-6; unclear D gene. The CDR3 extends over 18 amino acids. V gave up 0 bases and J gave up 0 bases, with 12 bases separating them. CDR1 is LNHNV, CDR2 YYDKDF, per germline (reference sequence). CDR3 bases: TGTGCCACCAGCAGAGATCCAATGTGGAGCTCCTATAATTCACCCCTCCACTTT. Its translation is CATSRDPMWSSYNSPLHF.

This clonotype was seen ten or more times. CDR3 amino acids: CASRMGNSYEQYF. In DNA, the CDR3 is TGCGCCAGCAGGATGGGGAACTCCTACGAGCAGTACTTC. The V gene is TRBV5-1, the J gene TRBJ2-7; D is uncertain. Germline lookup yields CDR1 SGHRS and CDR2 YFSETQ. The CDR3 is made up of 13 amino acids. V lost 5 bases and J lost 0, with 9 bases in between.

This clonotype has a handful of counts. The rearrangement joins TRBV30 to TRBJ2-7, with TRBD1 identical over 9 bases. The germline V gene has CDR1 GTSNPN and CDR2 SVGIG (reference sequence). After removal of 2 bases from V and 6 bases from J, the junction contained 11 bases not matched to a gene. This CDR3 comprises 15 residues. In nucleotides, the CDR3 is TGTGCCTGGAGTTACGCTGGGACAGGGAGTTCCGAGCAGTACTTC. Protein sequence: CAWSYAGTGSSEQYF. Combining the CDR3 with reference TRBV30 and TRBJ2-7 gives the whole variable domain SQTIHQWPATLVQPVGSPLSLECTVEGTSNPNLYWYRQAAGRGLQLLFYSVGIGQISSEVPQNLSASRPQDRQFILSSKKLLLSDSGFYLCAWSYAGTGSSEQYFGPGTRLTVT.

This clonotype was seen at least ten times. The chain combines TRBV18 with TRBJ1-4; D possibly corresponds to TRBD1 (5 bases). This CDR3 has 18 amino acids. In germline, CDR1 is KGHSH, CDR2 LQKENI. Trimming cost V 3 bases and J 3 bases, with 20 bases left between them. The CDR3 DNA is TGTGCCAGCTCACCCGGGGGTTTCTACCCTGGAGCTAATGAAAAACTGTTTTTT. Amino acids: CASSPGGFYPGANEKLFF.

This clonotype was seen at least ten times. The rearrangement joins TRBV5-5 to TRBJ2-5, with D unresolved. Germline V gene data show CDR1 as SGHKS and CDR2 as YYEKEE (reference sequence). Trimming took 4 bases from V and 5 from J, leaving 15 bases between them. This CDR3 is built from 14 residues. This chain's CDR3 is CASSTVGKSETQYF. The CDR3 coding sequence is TGTGCCAGCAGCACGGTGGGGAAGTCGGAGACCCAGTACTTC.

This clonotype was detected many times. The chain combines TRBV25-1 with TRBJ2-3; 9 bases map to TRBD2. The germline CDR1 and CDR2 sequences are MGHDK and SYGVNS. This CDR3 is built from 14 residues. The J segment lost 4 bases and the V segment lost 3 bases, leaving 2 bases of the junction unmatched. The CDR3 nucleotides read TGTGCCAGCAGTGACGCGGGGGGGCCAGATACGCAGTATTTT. Translated, it gives CASSDAGGPDTQYF.

This clonotype was observed at least ten times. The chain couples TRBV7-2 to TRBJ1-6; D is unclear. This CDR3 is 15 amino acids long. V dropped 5 bases and J dropped 9 bases, with 17 bases sitting between them. CDR1 SGHTA and CDR2 FQGNSA come from the germline V gene. Written as DNA, the CDR3 is TGTGCCAGCAGCCCTATCCCCCCCTTTGCTTCACCCCTCCACTTT. Amino acid sequence: CASSPIPPFASPLHF.

The chain joins TRBV11-1 to TRBJ2-1; the D is unclear. Germline V gene lookup returns CDR1 SGHAT and CDR2 FQDESV (reference sequence). This CDR3 has 12 residues. V was cut by 2 bases and J by 8 bases, with 7 bases left in between. CDR3 region: CASSLSSDEQFF. CDR3 DNA sequence: TGTGCCAGCAGCTTATCGTCGGATGAGCAGTTCTTC. Using reference TRBV11-1 and TRBJ2-1 for the parts outside the CDR3, the full variable domain is EAEVAQSPRYKITEKSQAVAFWCDPISGHATLYWYRQILGQGPELLVQFQDESVVDDSQLPKDRFSAERLKGVDSTLKIQPAELGDSAMYLCASSLSSDEQFFGPGTRLTVL.

The chain recombines TRBV4-1 with TRBJ2-7, with a possible D match to TRBD1 (7 bases). The CDR3 covers 15 residues. V was pared by 0 bases and J by 2 bases, with 11 bases between. The germline CDR1 and CDR2 sequences are MGHRA and YSYEKL. CDR3 DNA sequence: TGCGCCAGCAGCCAAGATCCAGGGGGGCCCTACGAGCAGTACTTC. Translated: CASSQDPGGPYEQYF.

The rearrangement joins TRBV2 to TRBJ2-7; the D is unclear. CDR1 and CDR2 from the germline V gene are SNHLY and FYNNEI. The CDR3 is 13 residues long. V lost 4 bases to trimming and J lost 1 base, with 8 bases between them. The CDR3 DNA reads as TGTGCCAGCAGTGCTGGGGTTTCCTACGAGCAGTACTTC. It yields the protein CASSAGVSYEQYF.

This clonotype was counted ten times or more. The V gene is TRBV4-2, the J gene TRBJ2-7, with 8 bases matching TRBD2. V lost 0 bases, J lost 4 bases, and 11 bases stayed unmatched. Germline V gene sequence: CDR1 LGHNA, CDR2 YNFKEQ. The CDR3 spans 17 residues. DNA of the CDR3: TGTGCCAGCAGCCAAGAGAGTGTAAGCGGGGGCTATTACGAGCAGTACTTC. Protein: CASSQESVSGGYYEQYF.

This clonotype was observed many times. The genes are TRBV12-3 or TRBV12-4 and TRBJ2-1; 8 bases map to TRBD2. The CDR3 loop spans 15 amino acids. The V and J ends lost 2 bases and 8 bases, in that order; junction bases with no gene match: 8. In DNA form, the CDR3 reads TGTGCCAGCAGTTTAAGGTGGACTAGCAGCGATGAGCAGTTCTTC. Encoded protein: CASSLRWTSSDEQFF.

This clonotype came up many times. This chain joins TRBV6-5 and TRBJ1-2, with D perhaps matching TRBD1 (5 bases). This CDR3 contains 18 residues. Per germline, CDR1 MNHEY and CDR2 SVGAGI. V was pared by 0 bases and J by 4 bases, with 21 bases between. The DNA for the CDR3 is TGTGCCAGCAGTTACTCCCACCCCACACTACAGGACGGCTATGGCTACACCTTC. Amino acid sequence: CASSYSHPTLQDGYGYTF.